This T cell receptor (beta chain) was captured in a study of cytotoxic CD8 clonotypes in ibrutinib-treated CLL. Study summary: Once patients had received a median approximately twelve months of treatment, range 6 to 36, response samples were obtained. Whole-study results and caveats: Few clonotypes were public, and these shrank or held steady under treatment.

The TCR beta libraries used approximately 2 micrograms of genomic DNA that came from cryopreserved PBMCs. This clone turned up a few times. What it binds is not known. Germline CDR1 and CDR2: SGHTA and FQGTGA. The V gene end was trimmed by 5 bases and the J gene end by 4 bases; junction bases not matched to a gene: 5. The CDR3 runs to 14 residues. The sequencing depth, 1 in 200,000 to 1 in 1 million T cells, was the target. Profiling relied on immunoSEQ multiplex PCR, and the TCRdb table lists in-frame clones only, not all of them. The sample includes tens of thousands of clones, around 68% of them seen just once.

Sample: PBMCs, taken after 12 months of ibrutinib treatment. This chain joins TRBV7-3 and TRBJ1-1; TRBD1 agrees at 9 bases. This clonotype was obtained from a human donor with chronic lymphocytic leukemia. The CDR3: CASSPTGGSTEAFF. The CDR3 DNA reads as TGTGCCAGCAGCCCGACAGGGGGGAGCACTGAAGCTTTCTTT.